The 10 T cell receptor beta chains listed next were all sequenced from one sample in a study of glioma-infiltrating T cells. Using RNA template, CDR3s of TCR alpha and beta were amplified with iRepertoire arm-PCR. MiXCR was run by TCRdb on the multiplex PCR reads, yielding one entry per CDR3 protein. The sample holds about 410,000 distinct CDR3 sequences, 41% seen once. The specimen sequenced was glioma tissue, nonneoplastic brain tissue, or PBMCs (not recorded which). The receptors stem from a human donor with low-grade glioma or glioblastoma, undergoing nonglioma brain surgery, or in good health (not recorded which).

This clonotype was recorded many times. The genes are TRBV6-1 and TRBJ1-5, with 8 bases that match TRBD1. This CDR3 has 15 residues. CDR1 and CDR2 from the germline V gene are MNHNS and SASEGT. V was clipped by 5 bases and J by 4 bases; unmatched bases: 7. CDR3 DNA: TGTGCCAGCAGTAAGGACAGGGTAAAGAATCAGCCCCAGCATTTT. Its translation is CASSKDRVKNQPQHF.

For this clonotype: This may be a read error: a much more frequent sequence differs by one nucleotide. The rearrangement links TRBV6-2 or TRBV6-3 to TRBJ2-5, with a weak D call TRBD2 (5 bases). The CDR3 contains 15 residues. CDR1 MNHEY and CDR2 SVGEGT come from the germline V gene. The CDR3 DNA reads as TGTGCCAGCAACACTGCCCTCGGAGGCCAAGACACCCAGTACTTC. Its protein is CASNTALGGQDTQYF.

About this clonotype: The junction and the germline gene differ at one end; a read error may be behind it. This chain's CDR3 is CASSSGTGSGYAF. CDR3 DNA: TGTGCCAGCAGTTCCGGGACAGGGAGCGGCTACGCCTTC. The chain recombines TRBV28 with TRBJ1-2; 9 bases are a match to TRBD1. The CDR3 runs 13 residues. CDR1 and CDR2 from the germline V gene are MDHEN and SYDVKM.

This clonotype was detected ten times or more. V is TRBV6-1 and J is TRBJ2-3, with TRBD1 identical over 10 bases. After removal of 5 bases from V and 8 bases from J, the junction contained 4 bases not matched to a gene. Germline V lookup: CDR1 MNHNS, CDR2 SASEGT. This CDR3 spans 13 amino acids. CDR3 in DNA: TGTGCCAGCAGTCCCCGGGACAGGGGTACGCAGTATTTT. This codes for CASSPRDRGTQYF.

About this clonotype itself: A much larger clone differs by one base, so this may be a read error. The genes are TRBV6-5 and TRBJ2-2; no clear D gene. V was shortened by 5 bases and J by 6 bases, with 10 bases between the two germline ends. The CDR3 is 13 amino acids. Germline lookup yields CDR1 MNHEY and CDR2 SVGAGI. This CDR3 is CASSEILSGELFF. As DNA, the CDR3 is TGTGCCAGCAGTGAGATCCTGTCCGGGGAGCTGTTTTTT.

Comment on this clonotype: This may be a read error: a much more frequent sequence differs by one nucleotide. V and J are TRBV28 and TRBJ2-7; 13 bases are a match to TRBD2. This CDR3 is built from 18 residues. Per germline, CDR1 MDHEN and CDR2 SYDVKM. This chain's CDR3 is CASSYSGTSGKSSYERYF. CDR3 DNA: TGTGCCAGCAGTTACAGCGGGACTAGCGGGAAGAGCTCCTACGAGCGGTACTTC.

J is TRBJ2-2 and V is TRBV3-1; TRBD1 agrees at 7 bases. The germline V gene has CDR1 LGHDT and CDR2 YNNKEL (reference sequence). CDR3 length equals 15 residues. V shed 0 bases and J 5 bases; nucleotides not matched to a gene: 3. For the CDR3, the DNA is TGTGCCAGCAGCCAAGAACAGGGGTTGACCGGGGAGCTGTTTTTT. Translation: CASSQEQGLTGELFF. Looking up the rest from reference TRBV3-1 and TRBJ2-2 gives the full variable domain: DTAVSQTPKYLVTQMGNDKSIKCEQNLGHDTMYWYKQDSKKFLKIMFSYNNKELIINETVPNRFSPKSPDKAHLNLHINSLELGDSAVYFCASSQEQGLTGELFFGEGSRLTVL.

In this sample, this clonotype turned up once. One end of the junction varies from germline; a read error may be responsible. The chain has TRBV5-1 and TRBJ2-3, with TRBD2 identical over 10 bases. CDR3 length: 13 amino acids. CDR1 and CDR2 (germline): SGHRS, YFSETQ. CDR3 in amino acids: CASSSSGRDTHYF. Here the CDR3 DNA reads TGCGCCAGCAGTAGCAGCGGGAGGGATACGCATTATTTT.

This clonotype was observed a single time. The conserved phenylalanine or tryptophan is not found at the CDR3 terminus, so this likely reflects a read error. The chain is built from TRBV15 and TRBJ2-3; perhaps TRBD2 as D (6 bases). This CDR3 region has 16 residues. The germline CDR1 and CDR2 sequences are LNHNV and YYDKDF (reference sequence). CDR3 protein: CATSRDPAGSTDMQYS. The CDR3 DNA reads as TGTGCCACCAGCAGAGATCCCGCGGGGAGCACAGATATGCAGTATTCT.

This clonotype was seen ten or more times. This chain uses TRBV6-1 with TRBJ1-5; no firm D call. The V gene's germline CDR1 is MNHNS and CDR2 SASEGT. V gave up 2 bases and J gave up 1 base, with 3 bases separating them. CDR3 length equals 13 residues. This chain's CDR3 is CASSELSNQPQHF. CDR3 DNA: TGTGCCAGCAGTGAACTGAGCAATCAGCCCCAGCATTTT.